The 17 T cell receptor beta chains below all came from one sample that was sequenced in a study of blood T cells in healthy people across ages. Next came a second PCR, run for roughly 7 to 12 cycles, which used a sample-barcoded 5' primer along with a J-beta primer mix. TCRdb independently ran MiXCR on the 5' RACE reads; one entry per CDR3 protein. The table shows 1.5 million to 1.8 million distinct CDR3 sequences, with around 40% occurring only once. The sequencing sample was made of blood. These receptor sequences come from a woman aged 18-30 years in good health.

The table lists this clonotype with a few counts. The chain combines TRBV15 with TRBJ1-5; TRBD1 matches at 7 bases. The germline V gene has CDR1 LNHNV and CDR2 YYDKDF (reference sequence). There are 16 residues in the CDR3. V was pared by 7 bases and J by 0 bases, with 9 bases of the junction left unmatched. The chain's CDR3 is CATIGTEMYSNQPQHF. The CDR3 DNA is TGTGCCACCATCGGGACAGAAATGTATAGCAATCAGCCCCAGCATTTT.

The chain has TRBV25-1 and TRBJ1-2; D remains ambiguous. The CDR3 extends over 14 amino acids. Trimming pared 2 bases from V and 7 bases from J, leaving 14 bases between. Germline CDR1 MGHDK, CDR2 SYGVNS. CDR3 DNA sequence: TGTGCCAGCAGTGAAGTAGCAACAGTCGCTGGCTACACCTTC. Translated: CASSEVATVAGYTF.

For this clonotype: Possible read error: a much larger clone is one base away. The chain couples TRBV10-3 to TRBJ2-7, with TRBD1 matching over 9 bases. The CDR3 sequence is 13 residues long. The ends lost 4 bases at V and 7 bases at J; junction bases unmatched: 5. Per germline, CDR1 ENHRY and CDR2 SYGVKD. The CDR3 nucleotides are TGTGCCATCAGTGTGGACAGGGGCAATGAGCAGTACTTC. This codes for CAISVDRGNEQYF.

The table lists this clonotype with many counts. CDR3 in DNA: TGCAGTGCTCGCGGACGGAGCTCCTACAATGAGCAGTTCTTC. It codes for CSARGRSSYNEQFF. V is TRBV20-1 and J is TRBJ2-1; D call uncertain. Per germline, CDR1 DFQATT and CDR2 SNEGSKA (reference sequence). The V end was cut by 5 bases, the J end by 0 bases, with 11 bases between. This CDR3 is built from 14 residues.

V gene TRBV27 combines with J gene TRBJ2-2; unclear D gene. The V end lost 5 bases, the J end lost 0 bases, and 4 bases lay between the germline ends. CDR3 length: 13 amino acids. Germline loops: CDR1 MNHEY, CDR2 SMNVEV (reference sequence). CDR3 region: CASSHPNTGELFF. CDR3 nucleotide sequence: TGTGCCAGCAGTCACCCGAACACCGGGGAGCTGTTTTTT.

The sample holds one count of this clonotype. CDR3 sequence reads: CASKGWTSYEQYF. DNA for the CDR3: TGTGCCAGCAAAGGGTGGACCTCCTACGAGCAGTACTTC. This chain uses TRBV12-3 or TRBV12-4 with TRBJ2-7; D gene uncertain. This CDR3 comprises 13 residues. Trimming pared 7 bases from V and 0 bases from J, leaving 10 bases between.

The J gene is TRBJ2-1, the V gene TRBV4-1; 13 nucleotides line up with TRBD2. The tail of the sequence fits TRBJ2-7 better, so the J call may be wrong. Germline V gene lookup returns CDR1 MGHRA and CDR2 YSYEKL. CDR3 length: 19 amino acids. The CDR3 DNA sequence: TGCGCCAGCAGCCAAGATCCGCTACTAGCGGGGGGGCTAGTTGCCGAGCAGTACTTC. Residues: CASSQDPLLAGGLVAEQYF.

This clonotype came up many times. The chain carries TRBV20-1 and TRBJ2-5, with TRBD2 matching over 11 bases. Germline V gene data show CDR1 as DFQATT and CDR2 as SNEGSKA (reference sequence). CDR3 size: 14 residues. V lost 1 base and J lost 4; bases outside the gene matches: 2. DNA of the CDR3: TGCAGTGCTAGAGGACTAGCGGGGTCAGAGACCCAGTACTTC. This gives the protein CSARGLAGSETQYF.

The chain employs TRBV28 and TRBJ2-1; possibly TRBD1 for D (6 bases). The J call may be in error: the DNA end matches TRBJ2-7 better. Germline loops: CDR1 MDHEN, CDR2 SYDVKM. The CDR3 runs to 15 residues. The CDR3 DNA sequence: TGTGCCAGCAGTTTCAGGGGAATGGGGTACAATGAGCAGTACTTC. This sequence encodes CASSFRGMGYNEQYF.

The rearrangement links TRBV6-2 or TRBV6-3 to TRBJ2-1; 7 bases line up with TRBD2. From germline, CDR1 is MNHEY and CDR2 SVGEGT. Unmatched junction bases numbered 7, after V lost 6 bases and J lost 5 bases. This CDR3 spans 14 amino acids. The CDR3 sequence is CASRPSGTDNEQFF. The DNA of the CDR3 is TGTGCCAGCAGACCAAGCGGGACCGACAATGAGCAGTTCTTC.

This clonotype has a handful of counts. This chain connects TRBV29-1 to TRBJ2-2; perhaps D is TRBD1 or TRBD2 (5 bases each). Germline V gene lookup returns CDR1 SQVTM and CDR2 ANQGSEA. CDR3 length: 11 residues. Trimming took 6 bases from V and 8 from J, leaving 10 bases between them. Written as DNA, the CDR3 is TGCAGCGTCTGGGACGGTGGGGAGCTGTTTTTT. Residues: CSVWDGGELFF.

The chain is built from TRBV5-6 and TRBJ2-7; no clear D gene. Trimming pared 1 base from V and 0 bases from J, leaving 8 bases between. This CDR3 has 14 amino acids. Per the germline V gene, CDR1 is SGHDT and CDR2 is YYEEEE. CDR3 DNA sequence: TGTGCCAGCAGCTTGCCACAGAACTCCTACGAGCAGTACTTC. This gives the protein CASSLPQNSYEQYF.

For this clonotype: Being one base from a much bigger clone, this may be a read error. This chain links TRBV7-2 with TRBJ2-7; D might be TRBD1 (5 bases). This CDR3 has 15 residues. Germline CDR1 is SGHTA and CDR2 is FQGNSA. The CDR3 DNA follows: TGTGCCAACAGCTCGCCAGAGGACAACTACAATGAGCAGTACTTC. Amino acid sequence: CANSSPEDNYNEQYF.

The genes are TRBV20-1 and TRBJ1-4, with TRBD1 matching 8 bases. CDR3 length equals 14 residues. The V segment lost 4 bases and the J segment 5 bases; nucleotides outside the gene matches: 6. Germline CDR1 is DFQATT and CDR2 is SNEGSKA (reference sequence). Here the CDR3 reads CSAKPGQVNEKLFF. As DNA, the CDR3 is TGCAGTGCTAAGCCGGGACAGGTGAATGAAAAACTGTTTTTT.

This chain joins TRBV5-1 and TRBJ1-1, with no clear D. The CDR3 consists of 16 residues. Germline V CDR1 and CDR2: SGHRS, YFSETQ. Trimming cost V 1 base and J 1 base, with 14 bases left between them. In DNA form, the CDR3 reads TGCGCCAGCAGCTTGACCCCAGGCATGGCGAACACTGAAGCTTTCTTT. Translated: CASSLTPGMANTEAFF.

The gene calls are TRBV5-6 and TRBJ1-1, with TRBD1 identical over 7 bases. Germline CDR1 and CDR2: SGHDT and YYEEEE. The V gene end was trimmed by 9 bases and the J gene end by 4 bases; junction bases not matched to a gene: 12. This CDR3 has 14 residues. CDR3 amino acids: CATRSTGDLTEAFF. The CDR3 coding sequence is TGTGCCACCCGATCAACAGGGGACCTCACTGAAGCTTTCTTT.

The V and J genes are TRBV4-1 and TRBJ2-7, with a tentative D call TRBD2 (5 bases). The CDR3 runs to 15 residues. From germline, CDR1 is MGHRA and CDR2 YSYEKL. V dropped 3 bases and J dropped 7 bases, with 19 bases sitting between them. The DNA for the CDR3 is TGCGCCAGCAGCCAGATGGTCCTAGCCCTAGATGAGCAGTACTTC. Residues: CASSQMVLALDEQYF.